The text below deals with one T cell receptor beta chain. Its antigen is unknown. The donors comprised healthy bone marrow donors. The PCR contained 60 Vbeta and 13 Jbeta primers. Only in-frame clones appear in the TCRdb table, and some are missing; sequencing was by immunoSEQ multiplex PCR. The top ten hold around 3.2% of the sample, which has about 80,000 clones, 65% to 85% seen once. The record originates from a study of cytomegalovirus exposure and HLA in healthy donors. Study-level points and caveats: Some public TCRs appeared in many individuals, while most sequences were rare. It was reported that the classifier diagnosed cytomegalovirus status with high specificity and sensitivity in both the original and validation cohorts.

The V end lost 6 bases, the J end lost 0 bases, and 14 bases lay between the germline ends. There are 16 residues in the CDR3. Germline-derived CDR1 and CDR2 are LNHDA and SQIVND (reference sequence). This rearrangement joins TRBV19 to TRBJ2-2; D ambiguous. This receptor was identified in a man aged 50-59 years in good health and CMV-seronegative. The sample was PBMCs. The CDR3 sequence is CASRPKTFANTGELFF. The CDR3 nucleotides read TGTGCCAGTAGACCCAAGACATTCGCGAACACCGGGGAGCTGTTTTTT.